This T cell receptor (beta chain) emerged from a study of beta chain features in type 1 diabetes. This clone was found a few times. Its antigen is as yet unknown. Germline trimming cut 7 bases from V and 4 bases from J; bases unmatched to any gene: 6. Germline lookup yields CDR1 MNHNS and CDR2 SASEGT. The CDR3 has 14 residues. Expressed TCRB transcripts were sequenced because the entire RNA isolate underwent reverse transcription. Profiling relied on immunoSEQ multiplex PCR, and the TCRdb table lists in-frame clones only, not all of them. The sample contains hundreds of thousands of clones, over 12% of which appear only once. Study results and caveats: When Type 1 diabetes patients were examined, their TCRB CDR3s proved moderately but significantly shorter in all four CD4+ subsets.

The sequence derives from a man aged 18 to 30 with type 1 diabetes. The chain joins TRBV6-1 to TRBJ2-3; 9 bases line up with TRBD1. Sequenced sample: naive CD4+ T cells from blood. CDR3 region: CASKRDRVPDTQYF. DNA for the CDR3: TGTGCCAGCAAACGGGACAGGGTCCCAGATACGCAGTATTTT.